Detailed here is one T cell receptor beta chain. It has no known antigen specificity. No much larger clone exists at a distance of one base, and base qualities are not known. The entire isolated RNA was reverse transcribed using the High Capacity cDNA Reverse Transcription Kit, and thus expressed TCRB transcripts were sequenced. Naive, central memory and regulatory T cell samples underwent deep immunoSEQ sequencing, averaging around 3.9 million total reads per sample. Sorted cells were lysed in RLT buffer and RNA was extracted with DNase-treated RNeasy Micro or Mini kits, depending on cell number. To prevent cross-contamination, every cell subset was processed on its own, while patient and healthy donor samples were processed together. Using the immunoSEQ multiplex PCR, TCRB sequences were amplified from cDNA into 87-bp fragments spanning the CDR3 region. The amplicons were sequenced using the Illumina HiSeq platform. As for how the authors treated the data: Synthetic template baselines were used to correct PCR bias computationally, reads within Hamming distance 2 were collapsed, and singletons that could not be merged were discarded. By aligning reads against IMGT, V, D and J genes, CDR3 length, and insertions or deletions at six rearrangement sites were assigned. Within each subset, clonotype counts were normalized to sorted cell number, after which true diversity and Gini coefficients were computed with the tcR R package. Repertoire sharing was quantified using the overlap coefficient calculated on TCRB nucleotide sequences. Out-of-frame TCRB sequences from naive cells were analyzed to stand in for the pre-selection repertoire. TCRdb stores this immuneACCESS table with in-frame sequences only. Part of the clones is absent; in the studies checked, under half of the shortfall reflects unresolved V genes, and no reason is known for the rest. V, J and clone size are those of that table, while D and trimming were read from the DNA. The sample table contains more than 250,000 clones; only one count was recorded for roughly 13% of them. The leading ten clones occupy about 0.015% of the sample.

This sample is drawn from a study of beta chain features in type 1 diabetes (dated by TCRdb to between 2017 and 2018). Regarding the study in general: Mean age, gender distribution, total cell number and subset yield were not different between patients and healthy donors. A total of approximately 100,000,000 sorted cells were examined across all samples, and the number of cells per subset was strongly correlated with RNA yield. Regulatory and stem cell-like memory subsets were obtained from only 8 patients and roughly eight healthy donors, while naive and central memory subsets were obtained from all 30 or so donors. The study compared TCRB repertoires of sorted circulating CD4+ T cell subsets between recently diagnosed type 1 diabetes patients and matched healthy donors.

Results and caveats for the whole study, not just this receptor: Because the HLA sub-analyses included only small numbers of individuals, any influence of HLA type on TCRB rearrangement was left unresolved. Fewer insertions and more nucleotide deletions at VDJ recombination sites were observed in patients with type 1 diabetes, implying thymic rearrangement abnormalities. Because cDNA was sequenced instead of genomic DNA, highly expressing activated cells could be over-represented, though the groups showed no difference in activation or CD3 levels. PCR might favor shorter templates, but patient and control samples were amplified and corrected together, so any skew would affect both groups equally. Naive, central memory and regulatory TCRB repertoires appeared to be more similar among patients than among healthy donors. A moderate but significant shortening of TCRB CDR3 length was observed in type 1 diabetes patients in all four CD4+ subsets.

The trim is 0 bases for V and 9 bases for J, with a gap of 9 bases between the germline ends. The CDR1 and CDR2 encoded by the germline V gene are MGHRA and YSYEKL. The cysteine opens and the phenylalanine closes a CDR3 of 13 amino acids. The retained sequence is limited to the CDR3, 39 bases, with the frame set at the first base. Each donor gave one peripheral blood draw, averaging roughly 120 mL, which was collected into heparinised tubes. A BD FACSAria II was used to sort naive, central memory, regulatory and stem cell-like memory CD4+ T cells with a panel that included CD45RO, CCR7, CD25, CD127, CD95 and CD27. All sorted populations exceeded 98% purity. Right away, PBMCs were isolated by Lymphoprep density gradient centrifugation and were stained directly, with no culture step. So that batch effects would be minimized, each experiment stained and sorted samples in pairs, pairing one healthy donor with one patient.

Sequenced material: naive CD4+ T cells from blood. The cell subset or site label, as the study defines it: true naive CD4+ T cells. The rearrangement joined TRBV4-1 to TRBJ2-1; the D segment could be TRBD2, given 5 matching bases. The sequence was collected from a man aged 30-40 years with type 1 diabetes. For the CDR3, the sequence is CASSQDASTEQFF. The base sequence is TGCGCCAGCAGCCAAGATGCTAGCACTGAGCAGTTCTTC.